This TCR beta chain derives from a study of CD8 T cells in Susac syndrome. Study-wide context: Treatment at blood withdrawal was none, corticosteroids, or intravenous immunoglobulin alone in Susac syndrome patients.

In regard to this clonotype: Its antigen remains unidentified.

The CDR3 contains 15 residues. V was trimmed by 3 bases and J by 4 bases, leaving 15 bases between them. The germline V gene encodes CDR1 MGHDK and CDR2 SYGVNS. General study findings and limits: Clonal expansion was present among Susac CD8+ cells. This expansion reached its peak in TEMRA cells and in active patients.

RNA, at about 0.45 to 1 ug, was reverse transcribed with random hexamers. One entry per CDR3 protein results from TCRdb running MiXCR on the immunoSEQ multiplex PCR reads. In the table there are roughly 110,000 distinct CDR3 sequences, approximately 95% of which are singletons. In blood CD8+ and CD4+ T cells, TCR beta underwent sequencing. Recently defined diagnostic criteria classed the Susac syndrome patients as definite or probable. The sample taken for sequencing was CD8+ T cells from PBMCs. The TCR comes from a human donor with Susac syndrome. V usage is TRBV25-1 and J usage is TRBJ1-2, with D possibly matching TRBD1 (6 bases). In DNA, the CDR3 is TGTGCCAGCAGTGACCCAGGACAGCCGGGCTATGGCTACACCTTC. Protein product: CASSDPGQPGYGYTF.